These 25 T cell receptor beta chains came from one sample sequenced in a study of blood T cell repertoires in COVID-19. Repertoires were generated with immunoSEQ multiplex PCR, while TCRdb's copy carries only in-frame clones and drops some. The data contain roughly 76,000 clones, more than 90% of them seen just once; the ten biggest clones take up 1.4% to 1.5%. Sequencing was carried out using peripheral blood. These receptors all come from a man between 50 and 59 years old with acute or convalescent COVID-19.

The chain uses TRBV6-5 and TRBJ1-2; maybe TRBD1 (6 bases). Germline V CDR1 and CDR2: MNHEY, SVGAGI. Trimming took 4 bases from V and 8 from J, leaving 14 bases between them. The length of the CDR3 is 13 residues. CDR3 sequence (DNA): TGTGCCAGCAGTTCGGACAGAAGCTGGGGCTACACCTTC. This encodes CASSSDRSWGYTF.

The genes are TRBV18 and TRBJ2-7; D gene uncertain. CDR1 is KGHSH, CDR2 LQKENI, per germline. The CDR3 consists of 13 residues. Trimming left V 3 bases short and J 12 bases short, with 18 bases between. The CDR3 spells CASSPLRGFPWYV. CDR3 coding DNA: TGTGCCAGCTCACCCCTCCGCGGCTTTCCCTGGTACGTC.

The rearrangement joins TRBV6-5 to TRBJ1-2; 7 positions match TRBD1. The V segment lost 2 bases and the J segment 8 bases; nucleotides outside the gene matches: 8. Germline assignment: CDR1 MNHEY and CDR2 SVGAGI. The CDR3 spans 14 residues. The CDR3 nucleotides are TGTGCCAGCAGTTACGCAGGGGGAGATTTCGGCTACACCTTC. Translation: CASSYAGGDFGYTF.

This clone was detected once. This sequence joins TRBV18 and TRBJ2-1; weak D call: TRBD2 (6 bases). V lost 3 bases and J lost 7, with 16 bases in between. Germline CDR1 reads KGHSH; CDR2 reads LQKENI. The CDR3 is 15 amino acids. The CDR3 is CASSPVLGGGNEQFF. The CDR3 bases are TGTGCCAGCTCACCGGTACTAGGTGGAGGGAATGAGCAGTTCTTC.

The chain has TRBV5-4 and TRBJ2-2; 10 nucleotides match TRBD1. This CDR3 is 15 amino acids long. CDR1 is SGHNT, CDR2 YYREEE, per germline (reference sequence). The J segment lost 5 bases and the V segment lost 4 bases, leaving 5 bases of the junction unmatched. In DNA form, the CDR3 reads TGTGCCAGCAGCGGACGACAGGGGGCGACCGGGGAGCTGTTTTTT. It is translated as CASSGRQGATGELFF.

The V call is TRBV15, the J call TRBJ2-7, with TRBD2 as a possible D gene (5 bases). V lost 0 bases to trimming and J lost 1 base, with 13 bases between them. Germline loops: CDR1 LNHNV, CDR2 YYDKDF (reference sequence). The CDR3 is 16 amino acids. CDR3 protein: CATSRDRGGSSYEQYF. The CDR3 DNA reads as TGTGCCACCAGCAGAGATCGCGGCGGGTCTTCCTACGAGCAGTACTTC.

As to this clone: Different DNA sequences within this sample yield the same CDR3. The chain joins TRBV19 to TRBJ2-2, with D unresolved. The CDR3 loop spans 13 amino acids. Trimming removed 2 bases at V and 5 bases at J, with 6 bases between. Germline CDR1 LNHDA, CDR2 SQIVND (reference sequence). The CDR3: CASSIPGTGELFF. The CDR3 nucleotides read TGTGCCAGTAGTATACCCGGGACCGGGGAGCTGTTTTTT.

The chain joins TRBV6-5 to TRBJ2-1; TRBD2 matches 9 bases. CDR1 is MNHEY, CDR2 SVGAGI, per germline. The length of the CDR3 is 15 residues. Losses at the gene ends were 5 bases for V and 0 bases for J; bases not matched to a gene: 2. This CDR3 reads CASSLSGSSYNEQFF. The CDR3, as DNA: TGTGCCAGCAGTCTTAGCGGGAGCTCCTACAATGAGCAGTTCTTC.

This chain connects TRBV5-4 to TRBJ2-5; maybe TRBD1 (5 bases). Germline V gene data show CDR1 as SGHNT and CDR2 as YYREEE (reference sequence). V lost 4 bases to trimming and J lost 2 bases, with 15 bases between them. The CDR3 is 15 amino acids. The CDR3 sequence is CASSPYDRIQETQYF. The CDR3 DNA is TGTGCCAGCAGCCCATACGACAGAATACAAGAGACCCAGTACTTC.

The rearrangement joins TRBV25-1 to TRBJ1-1; possibly TRBD1 for D (5 bases). Trimming pared 6 bases from V and 8 bases from J, leaving 10 bases between. This CDR3 contains 11 residues. Germline CDR1 reads MGHDK; CDR2 reads SYGVNS. CDR3 DNA sequence: TGTGCCAGCAGCACCCAGGGAGAAGCTTTCTTT. It codes for CASSTQGEAFF.

The count of this clone is one. J is TRBJ2-3 and V is TRBV7-2; 11 nucleotides line up with TRBD2. The CDR3 spans 15 residues. Per the germline V gene, CDR1 is SGHTA and CDR2 is FQGNSA. V gave up 5 bases and J gave up 2 bases; unmatched junction bases: 3. The CDR3 DNA is TGTGCCAGCAGCATTAGCGGGGGGGACACAGATACGCAGTATTTT. It encodes CASSISGGDTDTQYF. Together with reference TRBV7-2 and TRBJ2-3, the CDR3 gives the full variable domain: GAGVSQSPSNKVTEKGKDVELRCDPISGHTALYWYRQSLGQGLEFLIYFQGNSAPDKSGLPSDRFSAERTGGSVSTLTIQRTQQEDSAVYLCASSISGGDTDTQYFGPGTRLTVL.

V gene TRBV18 combines with J gene TRBJ1-4; D is unclear. This CDR3 is 15 amino acids long. The V and J ends lost 3 bases and 0 bases respectively, with 8 bases between them. Germline-derived CDR1 and CDR2 are KGHSH and LQKENI. The CDR3 is CASSPPEATNEKLFF. As DNA, the CDR3 is TGTGCCAGCTCACCTCCGGAGGCAACTAATGAAAAACTGTTTTTT.

This clone was seen once. The chain is built from TRBV6-5 and TRBJ2-1; TRBD2 matches at 12 bases. The CDR3 length is 15 residues. Germline values: CDR1 MNHEY, CDR2 SVGAGI. V shed 2 bases, J shed 8 bases, and the junction held 4 bases outside the gene matches. The CDR3, as DNA: TGTGCCAGCAGTTACGCACTAGCGGGAGGTCATGAGCAGTTCTTC. This gives the protein CASSYALAGGHEQFF.

Here the CDR3 DNA reads TGTGCCATCACGGGGACTGGCGGGAGCGAGCAGTACTTC. The encoded protein is CAITGTGGSEQYF. J is TRBJ2-7 and V is TRBV10-3, with 7 bases identical to TRBD2. CDR3 length: 13 amino acids. Trimming took 7 bases from V and 6 from J; bases not matched to a gene: 9. The germline CDR1 and CDR2 sequences are ENHRY and SYGVKD.

The V call is TRBV6-1, the J call TRBJ2-7; D unresolved. The CDR3 has 13 residues. Germline-derived CDR1 and CDR2 are MNHNS and SASEGT. The ends were cut back, 1 base at V and 2 bases at J, with 6 bases in the middle. The CDR3, as DNA: TGTGCCAGCAGTGAAGGAGGCGCCTACGAGCAGTACTTC. Its translation: CASSEGGAYEQYF.

The rearrangement links TRBV5-6 to TRBJ1-1; D not resolved. Deletions cut 5 bases from V and 7 bases from J, with 9 bases between. Germline values: CDR1 SGHDT, CDR2 YYEEEE. The length of the CDR3 is 11 residues. CDR3: CASRSQSEAFF. CDR3 coding DNA: TGTGCCAGCAGATCACAGAGTGAAGCTTTCTTT. The variable domain in full, with the rest retrieved from reference TRBV5-6 and TRBJ1-1, is DAGVTQSPTHLIKTRGQQVTLRCSPKSGHDTVSWYQQALGQGPQFIFQYYEEEERQRGNFPDRFSGHQFPNYSSELNVNALLLGDSALYLCASRSQSEAFFGQGTRLTVV.

This chain connects TRBV15 to TRBJ2-5, with 7 bases aligning to TRBD1. Germline V gene lookup returns CDR1 LNHNV and CDR2 YYDKDF (reference sequence). The CDR3 is 14 residues long. V lost 0 bases to trimming and J lost 3 bases; unmatched junction nucleotides: 1. The CDR3 nucleotides are TGTGCCACCAGCAGAGATACAGGGGAAGAGACCCAGTACTTC. It is translated as CATSRDTGEETQYF.

V usage is TRBV2 and J usage is TRBJ1-1; D might be TRBD1 (5 bases). V dropped 8 bases and J dropped 1 base, with 17 bases sitting between them. This CDR3 comprises 15 residues. The V gene's germline CDR1 is SNHLY and CDR2 FYNNEI. In DNA form, the CDR3 reads TGTGCCAGCTCCTTCGAAAGGGGTTCGAACACTGAAGCTTTCTTT. Protein product: CASSFERGSNTEAFF. Using reference TRBV2 and TRBJ1-1 for the parts outside the CDR3, the full variable domain is EPEVTQTPSHQVTQMGQEVILRCVPISNHLYFYWYRQILGQKVEFLVSFYNNEISEKSEIFDDQFSVERPDGSNFTLKIRSTKLEDSAMYFCASSFERGSNTEAFFGQGTRLTVV.

V gene TRBV9 combines with J gene TRBJ2-2; 10 bases agree with TRBD2. CDR1 is SGDLS, CDR2 YYNGEE, per germline. This CDR3 has 17 residues. V was clipped by 0 bases and J by 2 bases; unmatched bases: 4. For the CDR3, the DNA is TGTGCCAGCAGCGTAGGATTAGCGGGGGGTAACACCGGGGAGCTGTTTTTT. Protein product: CASSVGLAGGNTGELFF.

The V call is TRBV19, the J call TRBJ2-2; tentatively, D is TRBD2 (5 bases). The V gene lost 1 base and the J gene lost 7 bases, with 7 bases spanning the gap. CDR3 length: 13 residues. Per germline, CDR1 LNHDA and CDR2 SQIVND (reference sequence). The CDR3 coding sequence is TGTGCCAGTAGTATAGTAGGAGGCGGGGAGCTGTTTTTT. It translates to CASSIVGGGELFF.

The chain uses TRBV7-9 and TRBJ2-3, with no clear D. Per germline, CDR1 SEHNR and CDR2 FQNEAQ (reference sequence). V was cut by 1 base and J by 0 bases, with 11 bases left in between. There are 16 residues in the CDR3. CDR3 region: CASSLGGETSTDTQYF. DNA of the CDR3: TGTGCCAGCAGCTTAGGAGGCGAGACGAGCACAGATACGCAGTATTTT.

Notes on this clone: The junction does not match germline at one end; this may be a read error. The CDR3 bases are TGTGCCAGCAGTTTGGACAGAATTCTTTCCTTC. This encodes CASSLDRILSF. The chain combines TRBV6-2 or TRBV6-3 with TRBJ2-7, with a tentative D call TRBD1 (6 bases). This CDR3 contains 11 residues. Germline V CDR1 and CDR2: MNHEY, SVGEGT.

The V call is TRBV15, the J call TRBJ2-3; the match to TRBD2 covers 12 bases. CDR1 and CDR2 from the germline V gene are LNHNV and YYDKDF (reference sequence). The CDR3 totals 17 residues. The V and J ends lost 5 bases and 3 bases, in that order; junction bases with no gene match: 9. This CDR3 is CATSRGLAGGRTDTQYF. The CDR3 region has the DNA TGTGCCACCAGCCGCGGCCTAGCGGGAGGGCGTACAGATACGCAGTATTTT.

The chain joins TRBV28 to TRBJ2-2, with D possibly being TRBD2 (5 bases). V was clipped by 3 bases and J by 8 bases, with 13 bases between them. The CDR3 spans 14 residues. Germline V gene sequence: CDR1 MDHEN, CDR2 SYDVKM. The chain's CDR3 is CASSFEGEWGELFF. The CDR3 DNA follows: TGTGCCAGCAGTTTCGAGGGAGAATGGGGGGAGCTGTTTTTT.

The rearrangement uses TRBV30 and TRBJ2-2; D possibly corresponds to TRBD1 (6 bases). Trimming took 6 bases from V and 1 from J, leaving 12 bases between them. This CDR3 spans 14 amino acids. Looked up from germline, CDR1 is GTSNPN and CDR2 is SVGIG (reference sequence). The CDR3 DNA reads as TGTGCCTGCGAGTCAGGGGAGAACACCGGGGAGCTGTTTTTT. Amino acid sequence: CACESGENTGELFF.